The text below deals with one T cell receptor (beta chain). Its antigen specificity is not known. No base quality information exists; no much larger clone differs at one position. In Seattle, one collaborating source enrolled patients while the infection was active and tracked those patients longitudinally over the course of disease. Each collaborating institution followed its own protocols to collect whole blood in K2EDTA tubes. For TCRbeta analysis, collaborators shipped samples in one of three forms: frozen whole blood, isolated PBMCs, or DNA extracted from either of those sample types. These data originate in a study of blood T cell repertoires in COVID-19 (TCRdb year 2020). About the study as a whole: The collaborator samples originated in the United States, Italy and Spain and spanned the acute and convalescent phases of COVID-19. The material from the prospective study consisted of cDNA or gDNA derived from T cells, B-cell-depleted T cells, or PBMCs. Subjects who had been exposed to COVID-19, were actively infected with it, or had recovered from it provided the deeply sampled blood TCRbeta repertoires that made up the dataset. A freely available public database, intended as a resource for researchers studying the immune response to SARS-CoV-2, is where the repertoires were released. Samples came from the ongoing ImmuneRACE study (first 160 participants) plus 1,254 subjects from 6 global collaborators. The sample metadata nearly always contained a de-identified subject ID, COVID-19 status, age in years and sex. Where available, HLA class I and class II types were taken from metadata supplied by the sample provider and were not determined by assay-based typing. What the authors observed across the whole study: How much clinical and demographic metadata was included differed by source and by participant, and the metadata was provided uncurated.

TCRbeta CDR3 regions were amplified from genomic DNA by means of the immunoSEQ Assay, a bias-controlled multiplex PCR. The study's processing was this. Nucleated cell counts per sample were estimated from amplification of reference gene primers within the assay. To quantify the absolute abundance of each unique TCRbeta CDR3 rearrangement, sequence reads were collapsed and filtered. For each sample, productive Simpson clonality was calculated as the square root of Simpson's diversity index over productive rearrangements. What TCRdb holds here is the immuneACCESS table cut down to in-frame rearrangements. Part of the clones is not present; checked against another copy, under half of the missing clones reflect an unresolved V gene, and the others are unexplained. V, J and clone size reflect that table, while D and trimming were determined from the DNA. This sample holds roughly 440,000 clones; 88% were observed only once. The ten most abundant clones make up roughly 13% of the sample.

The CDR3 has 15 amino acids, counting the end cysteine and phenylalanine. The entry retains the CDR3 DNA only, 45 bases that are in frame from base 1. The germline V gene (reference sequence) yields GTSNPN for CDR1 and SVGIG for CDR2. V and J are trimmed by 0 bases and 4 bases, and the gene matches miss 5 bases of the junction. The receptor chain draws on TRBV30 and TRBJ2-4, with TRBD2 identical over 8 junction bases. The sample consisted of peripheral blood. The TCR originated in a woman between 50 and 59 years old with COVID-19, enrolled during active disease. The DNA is TGTGCCTGGAGTGTATGGCGGGGGGCTAAAAACATTCAGTACTTC. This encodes CAWSVWRGAKNIQYF.